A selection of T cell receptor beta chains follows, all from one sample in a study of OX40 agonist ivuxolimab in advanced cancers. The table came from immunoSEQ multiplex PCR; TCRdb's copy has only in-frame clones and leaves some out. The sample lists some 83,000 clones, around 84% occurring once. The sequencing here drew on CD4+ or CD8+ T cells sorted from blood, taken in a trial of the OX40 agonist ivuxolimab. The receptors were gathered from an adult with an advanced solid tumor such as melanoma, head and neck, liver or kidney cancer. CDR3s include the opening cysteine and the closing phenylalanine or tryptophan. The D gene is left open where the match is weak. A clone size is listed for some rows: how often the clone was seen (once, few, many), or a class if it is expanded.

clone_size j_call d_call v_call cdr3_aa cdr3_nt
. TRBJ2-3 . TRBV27 CASSLSIADTQYF TGTGCCAGCAGTTTAAGTATCGCAGATACGCAGTATTTT
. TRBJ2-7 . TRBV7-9 CASSSFAGLGDEQYF TGTGCCAGCAGCTCCTTTGCGGGGCTCGGTGACGAGCAGTACTTC
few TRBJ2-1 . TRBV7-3 CASSLHGPFNEQFF TGTGCCAGCAGCTTACATGGGCCGTTCAATGAGCAGTTCTTC
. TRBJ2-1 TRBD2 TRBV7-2 CASSPRTSVYNEQFF TGTGCCAGCAGCCCGAGGACTAGCGTTTACAATGAGCAGTTCTTC
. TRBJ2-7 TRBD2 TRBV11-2 CASSFTSGIGYEQYF TGTGCCAGCAGCTTTACTAGCGGGATAGGTTACGAGCAGTACTTC
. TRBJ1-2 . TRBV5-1 CASSFPGGGYGYTF TGCGCCAGCAGCTTTCCCGGGGGAGGCTATGGCTACACCTTC
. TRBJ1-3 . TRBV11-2 CASSSSVGAGRNTIYF TGTGCCAGCAGCTCCTCGGTCGGGGCCGGAAGAAACACCATATATTTT
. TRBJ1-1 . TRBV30 CAWSRGGSTEAFF TGTGCCTGGAGTAGGGGAGGAAGCACTGAAGCTTTCTTT
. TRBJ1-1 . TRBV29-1 CSGRAGTKGGNTEAFF TGCAGCGGTCGCGCCGGGACAAAGGGGGGGAACACTGAAGCTTTCTTT
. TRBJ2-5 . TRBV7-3 CASRLWGAPQETQYF TGTGCCAGCAGGTTGTGGGGGGCCCCTCAAGAGACCCAGTACTTC
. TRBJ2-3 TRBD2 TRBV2 CASRQRGAADTQYF TGTGCCAGCAGGCAGCGGGGGGCGGCAGATACGCAGTATTTT
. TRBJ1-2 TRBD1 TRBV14 CASSRTGTGGFSSYGYTF TGTGCCAGCAGCCGCACCGGGACAGGGGGCTTCTCTAGCTATGGCTACACCTTC
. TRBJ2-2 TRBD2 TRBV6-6 CASSQRLAETGELFF TGTGCCAGCAGTCAACGACTAGCGGAGACCGGGGAGCTGTTTTTT
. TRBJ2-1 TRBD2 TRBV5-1 CASSLGGAPEQFF TGCGCCAGCAGCCTCGGGGGGGCCCCCGAGCAGTTCTTC
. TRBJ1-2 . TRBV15 CATSRPTSSQGVNYGYTF TGTGCCACCAGCAGACCCACTTCCAGCCAGGGAGTTAACTATGGCTACACCTTC
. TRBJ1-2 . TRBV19 CASSRGDHGYTF TGTGCCAGTAGTCGGGGGGACCATGGCTACACCTTC
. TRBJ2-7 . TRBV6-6 CASSYQAHPSYEQYF TGTGCCAGCAGTTACCAGGCCCACCCTTCCTACGAGCAGTACTTC
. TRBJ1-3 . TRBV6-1 CASELRVGNTIYF TGTGCCAGTGAACTCAGGGTGGGAAACACCATATATTTT
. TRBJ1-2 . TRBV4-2 CASSQTSGQSNYGYTF TGTGCCAGCAGTCAGACGTCCGGACAGTCTAACTATGGCTACACCTTC
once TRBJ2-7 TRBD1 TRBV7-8 CASSYLGTGAYEQYF TGTGCCAGCAGCTATCTCGGGACAGGGGCCTACGAGCAGTACTTC
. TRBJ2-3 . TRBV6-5 CASSPRGASTDTQYF TGTGCCAGCAGTCCCCGAGGGGCTAGCACAGATACGCAGTATTTT
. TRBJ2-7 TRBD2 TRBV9 CASSASLAGGPSAHEQYF TGTGCCAGCAGCGCGTCTTTAGCGGGGGGCCCTTCAGCCCACGAGCAGTACTTC
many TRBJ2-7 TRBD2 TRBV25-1 CASMRGGYEQYF TGTGCCAGCATGCGGGGGGGCTACGAGCAGTACTTC
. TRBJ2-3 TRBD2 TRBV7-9 CASSSPGLARSTDTQYF TGTGCCAGCAGCTCACCGGGACTAGCGAGGAGCACAGATACGCAGTATTTT
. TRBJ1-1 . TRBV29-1 CSVDSGMNTEAFF TGCAGCGTTGATTCAGGAATGAACACTGAAGCTTTCTTT
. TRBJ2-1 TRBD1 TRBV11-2 CASTLEGAYYNEQFF TGTGCCAGCACCCTTGAGGGGGCGTACTACAATGAGCAGTTCTTC
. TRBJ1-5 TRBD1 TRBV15 CATSRDGTANQPQHF TGTGCCACCAGCAGGGATGGGACAGCTAATCAGCCCCAGCATTTT
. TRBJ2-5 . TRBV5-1 CASSLEETQYF TGCGCCAGCAGCTTGGAAGAGACCCAGTACTTC
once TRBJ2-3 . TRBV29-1 CSVETLPTDTQYF TGCAGCGTTGAAACGCTACCTACAGATACGCAGTATTTT
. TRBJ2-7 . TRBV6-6 CASSPAELYEQYF TGTGCCAGCAGTCCAGCGGAGCTCTACGAGCAGTACTTC
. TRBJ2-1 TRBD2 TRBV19 CATRAGGSYNEQFF TGTGCCACTAGAGCGGGAGGGTCCTACAATGAGCAGTTCTTC
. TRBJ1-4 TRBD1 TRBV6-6 CASSYVTGGKEKLFF TGTGCCAGCAGTTACGTAACAGGGGGCAAGGAAAAACTGTTTTTT
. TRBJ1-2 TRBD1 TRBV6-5 CASSSRQGPYGYTF TGTGCCAGCAGTTCCCGACAGGGCCCCTATGGCTACACCTTC
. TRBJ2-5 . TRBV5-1 CASSQDSAGGTQYF TGCGCCAGCAGCCAGGACTCAGCCGGGGGGACCCAGTACTTC
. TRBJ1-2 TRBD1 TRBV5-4 CASSLDATGAGGYTF TGTGCCAGCAGCTTGGATGCGACAGGGGCCGGAGGCTACACCTTC
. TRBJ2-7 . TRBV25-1 CASGRNYEQYF TGTGCCAGCGGTCGCAACTACGAGCAGTACTTC
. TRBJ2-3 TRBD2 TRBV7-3 CASSLTAGVEDTQYF TGTGCCAGCAGCTTAACAGCGGGAGTTGAAGATACGCAGTATTTT
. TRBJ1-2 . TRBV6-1 CASSEAEGAYGYTF TGTGCCAGCAGTGAAGCCGAAGGAGCCTATGGCTACACCTTC
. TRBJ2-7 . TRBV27 CASSLSQGIYEQYF TGTGCCAGCAGTTTATCACAGGGAATCTACGAGCAGTACTTC
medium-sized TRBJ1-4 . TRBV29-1 CSVEAQQGGDEKLFF TGCAGCGTTGAAGCCCAGCAGGGCGGGGATGAAAAACTGTTTTTT
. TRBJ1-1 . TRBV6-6 CASSYSGVVTEAFF TGTGCCAGCAGTTACTCTGGGGTTGTCACTGAAGCTTTCTTT